This T cell receptor (beta chain) is drawn from a study of T cell responses to AZD1222 COVID-19 vaccine. General observations from the study: There were mostly white British donors and more females than males, and clonal diversity was possibly underestimated. Variant regions that are unmutated are reportedly the target of nearly half of spike-specific TCRs. Baseline seropositives among AZD1222 recipients totaled only five to seven. Every sample of the repertoires postdated the peak T cell response.

About this clone: Its antigen is currently unknown.

The CDR3 runs to 14 residues. V dropped 4 bases and J dropped 0 bases, with 8 bases sitting between them. Clones were read by immunoSEQ multiplex PCR, and TCRdb kept only the in-frame ones, dropping some. The sample carries over 120,000 clones, about 92% recorded once. The rearrangement uses TRBV5-3 and TRBJ1-3; D uncertain. TRBV5-3 is filed as an ORF, its function uncertain. This specimen was peripheral blood, taken after recovery from COVID-19. The receptor's source is an adult who had recovered from COVID-19. The CDR3 region is CARSADNSGNTIYF. The CDR3 nucleotides read TGTGCCAGAAGCGCTGATAACTCTGGAAACACCATATATTTT.